This TCR beta chain was sequenced in a study of spatial heterogeneity in lung cancer. General study results and limits: One measure, the expanded intratumoral alpha and beta TCR count, tracked tumor mutation counts.

TCRdb recomputed calls from the 5' RACE reads with MiXCR, one row per CDR3 protein. Among around 1,500 distinct CDR3 sequences, approximately 6.3% were seen once, and the ten largest hold 56%. Indicated time point: sample taken at primary tumor resection. Untreated early-stage non-small cell lung cancer patients, fewer than 85 in total, were the donors. Details on this clonotype: Its antigen is not known. With a much larger clone just one base away, this may be a read error. The library was prepared for alpha chains; this beta chain is a stray read, so its frequency means little.

Germline assignment: CDR1 SQVTM and CDR2 ANQGSEA. The CDR3 has 18 residues. This TCR came from a female donor with early-stage non-small cell lung cancer. This sequence joins TRBV29-1 and TRBJ1-6; TRBD1 is a possible D gene (6 bases). The material sequenced was lung tumor tissue, taken at surgery. The CDR3, as DNA: TGCGGCGTTGAAGGGGGAAATCTCGGGATAGAGGATAATTCACCCCTCCACTTT. The encoded protein is CGVEGGNLGIEDNSPLHF.